A single sample is the source of the 22 T cell receptor beta chains below, sequenced in a study of CD4 T cells in relation to SARS-CoV-2 and coronaviruses (dated by TCRdb to about 2021). Libraries were prepared through the immunoSEQ multiplex PCR assay. The table was pulled from immuneACCESS by TCRdb, which kept in-frame rearrangements only. Such tables lose some clones; where checked, under half of the loss comes from unresolved V genes, and the rest has no known cause. The sample has some 35,000 clones on record, approximately 81% of them singletons. Clones ranked in the top ten supply over 4% of the sample. The antigens of these receptors remain unknown. The sample consisted of naive CD4+ T cells from PBMCs, cultured in vitro. According to the study, the label for this sample's cell subset or site signals: naive CD4+ T cells isolated by negative enrichment. The receptors come from an adult with COVID-19.

The chain carries TRBV10-3 and TRBJ2-3, with D uncertain. V lost 6 bases to trimming and J lost 0 bases, with 7 bases between them. This CDR3 region has 13 residues. Germline lookup yields CDR1 ENHRY and CDR2 SYGVKD. The CDR3 loop reads CAISRRSTDTQYF. CDR3 DNA: TGTGCCATCAGCAGACGGAGCACAGATACGCAGTATTTT.

Worth noting for this clone: Because the CDR3's place on the DNA is in doubt, the DNA is left out and the CDR3 is given as listed by TCRdb. The rearrangement uses TRBV28 and TRBJ2-7; the table's D gene call, TRBD2, was not cross checked with the DNA. The CDR3 adds up to 12 amino acids, both ends counted. Germline CDR1 and CDR2: MDHEN and SYDVKM. The CDR3 reads CASSLFLYEQYF.

V is TRBV7-2 and J is TRBJ2-1, with a tentative D call TRBD1 (6 bases). Trimming removed 5 bases at V and 7 bases at J, with 15 bases between. CDR3 size: 14 residues. CDR1 and CDR2 (germline): SGHTA, FQGNSA. The CDR3 DNA follows: TGTGCCAGCAGCCCAGATGGACAGTTAAATGAGCAGTTCTTC. Encoded protein: CASSPDGQLNEQFF.

This sequence joins TRBV7-9 and TRBJ2-1; D remains ambiguous. Per the germline V gene, CDR1 is SEHNR and CDR2 is FQNEAQ (reference sequence). V gave up 4 bases and J gave up 7 bases, with 17 bases separating them. CDR3 length equals 15 residues. The CDR3 bases are TGTGCCAGCAGCTCGACTCCTGATAAGGGTAATGAGCAGTTCTTC. Its translation is CASSSTPDKGNEQFF.

This clone was counted a single time. This chain uses TRBV5-4 with TRBJ2-1, with D possibly matching TRBD2 (6 bases). The germline V and J ends were trimmed by 4 bases and 8 bases, with 16 bases remaining between them. CDR3 length equals 14 residues. Looked up from germline, CDR1 is SGHNT and CDR2 is YYREEE (reference sequence). The chain's CDR3 is CASSPPAGPDEQFF. In nucleotides, the CDR3 is TGTGCCAGCAGCCCCCCCGCGGGGCCCGATGAGCAGTTCTTC.

The V gene is TRBV27, the J gene TRBJ1-2; 10 nucleotides agree with TRBD1. This CDR3 is built from 14 residues. The V gene's germline CDR1 is MNHEY and CDR2 SMNVEV (reference sequence). After removal of 8 bases from V and 7 bases from J, the junction contained 10 bases not matched to a gene. This CDR3 is CASYSYRDRGGYTF. Written as DNA, the CDR3 is TGTGCCAGCTACTCCTACCGGGACAGGGGTGGCTACACCTTC.

The sample holds a few counts of this clone. The chain recombines TRBV2 with TRBJ1-1; D unclear. The CDR3 spans 13 residues. Germline assignment: CDR1 SNHLY and CDR2 FYNNEI. Trimming cost V 6 bases and J 1 base, with 9 bases left between them. CDR3 protein: CASRSNRNTEAFF. For the CDR3, the DNA is TGTGCCAGCAGGTCCAACAGGAACACTGAAGCTTTCTTT.

This clone has a single count. The rearrangement joins TRBV6-2 or TRBV6-3 to TRBJ2-5; TRBD2 matches at 15 bases. Trimming took 4 bases from V and 2 from J; bases not matched to a gene: 5. The CDR3 totals 17 residues. The germline V gene encodes CDR1 MNHEY and CDR2 SVGEGT. CDR3 residues: CASSSWTSGRGQETQYF. CDR3 coding DNA: TGTGCCAGCAGTTCGTGGACTAGCGGGAGGGGGCAAGAGACCCAGTACTTC.

This clone was observed once. The chain couples TRBV27 to TRBJ1-3, with a tentative D call TRBD1 (6 bases). V dropped 3 bases and J dropped 4 bases, with 10 bases sitting between them. Germline V gene lookup returns CDR1 MNHEY and CDR2 SMNVEV (reference sequence). This CDR3 is 14 amino acids long. CDR3 coding DNA: TGTGCCAGCAGTTTGGCAGGGGCGGGAAACACCATATATTTT. Encoded protein: CASSLAGAGNTIYF.

This clone appeared once. The gene calls are TRBV28 and TRBJ2-1; TRBD2 might be the D (6 bases). V lost 3 bases to trimming and J lost 5 bases, with 14 bases between them. This CDR3 comprises 15 residues. Per the germline V gene, CDR1 is MDHEN and CDR2 is SYDVKM. The CDR3 protein is CASSFRRELDNEQFF. The DNA for the CDR3 is TGTGCCAGCAGTTTTCGGAGGGAGCTTGACAATGAGCAGTTCTTC.

The rearrangement joins TRBV6-2 or TRBV6-3 to TRBJ2-2; perhaps TRBD2 as D (6 bases). Germline CDR1 MNHEY, CDR2 SVGEGT. The CDR3 sequence is 18 residues long. The V end was cut by 2 bases, the J end by 0 bases, with 16 bases between. CDR3 DNA: TGTGCCAGCAGTTACCCCCCCCGCGGGATGCCGAACACCGGGGAGCTGTTTTTT. Its protein product is CASSYPPRGMPNTGELFF.

The chain's CDR3 is CASSQYLGRPDTDTQYF. The DNA for the CDR3 is TGCGCCAGCAGCCAATACCTCGGCAGGCCTGACACAGATACGCAGTATTTT. The rearrangement joins TRBV4-1 to TRBJ2-3; D ambiguous. The CDR3 runs 17 residues. In germline, CDR1 is MGHRA, CDR2 YSYEKL. Trimming left V 2 bases short and J 2 bases short, with 17 bases between.

V and J are TRBV5-5 and TRBJ2-4, with D unclear. Germline lookup yields CDR1 SGHKS and CDR2 YYEKEE (reference sequence). V shed 0 bases and J shed 3 bases, with 10 bases lying between them. The CDR3 loop spans 15 amino acids. This CDR3 reads CASSLAGSGKNIQYF. In nucleotides, the CDR3 is TGTGCCAGCAGCTTGGCAGGTTCGGGCAAAAACATTCAGTACTTC.

This clone has only one observation. The gene calls are TRBV19 and TRBJ2-5; D gene unclear. The germline CDR1 and CDR2 sequences are LNHDA and SQIVND (reference sequence). The V gene lost 3 bases and the J gene lost 5 bases, with 4 bases spanning the gap. CDR3 length: 11 residues. In DNA, the CDR3 is TGTGCCAGTAGTATGGGGGAGACCCAGTACTTC. Translation gives CASSMGETQYF.

The J gene is TRBJ2-7, the V gene TRBV5-4; 9 bases fit TRBD1. This CDR3 contains 15 residues. With 4 bases clipped from V and 1 base from J, the junction kept 6 bases outside the gene matches. CDR1 is SGHNT, CDR2 YYREEE, per germline (reference sequence). The CDR3 DNA reads as TGTGCCAGCAGCCCCGGGACAGGGATTTCCTACGAGCAGTACTTC. Translated: CASSPGTGISYEQYF.

The chain recombines TRBV18 with TRBJ2-2; D could derive from TRBD1 or TRBD2 (5 bases each). This CDR3 contains 15 residues. V was clipped by 8 bases and J by 0 bases, with 13 bases between them. Germline CDR1 KGHSH, CDR2 LQKENI. CDR3 residues: CASPTGLSNTGELFF. CDR3 DNA: TGTGCCAGCCCAACGGGGCTTTCGAACACCGGGGAGCTGTTTTTT.

The chain's CDR3 is CASSRGQGKTGNTIYF. CDR3 bases: TGTGCCAGCAGTCGTGGACAGGGGAAGACCGGAAACACCATATATTTT. The J gene is TRBJ1-3, the V gene TRBV6-6, with 9 bases identical to TRBD1. J gave up 4 bases and V 5 bases, and 9 bases lay outside the gene matches. CDR3 length equals 16 residues. Germline V gene sequence: CDR1 MNHNY, CDR2 SVGAGI (reference sequence).

The CDR3, as DNA: TGTGCCAGCAGGCTGACAGGGGGATGGGATGAGCAGTTCTTC. Translated, it gives CASRLTGGWDEQFF. This chain links TRBV5-4 with TRBJ2-1, with 9 bases lining up with TRBD1. The junction had 8 bases not matched to a gene; V was cut back by 5 bases and J by 8 bases. CDR1 SGHNT and CDR2 YYREEE come from the germline V gene (reference sequence). The CDR3 contains 14 residues.

This rearrangement joins TRBV30 to TRBJ2-7; D call uncertain. V lost 0 bases and J 2 bases, leaving 14 bases between the germline ends. Germline values: CDR1 GTSNPN, CDR2 SVGIG (reference sequence). CDR3 length equals 15 residues. The CDR3 spells CAWSVPGLGTYEQYF. The CDR3 bases are TGTGCCTGGAGTGTACCAGGTCTGGGGACCTACGAGCAGTACTTC. Filled out from reference TRBV30 and TRBJ2-7, the complete variable domain reads SQTIHQWPATLVQPVGSPLSLECTVEGTSNPNLYWYRQAAGRGLQLLFYSVGIGQISSEVPQNLSASRPQDRQFILSSKKLLLSDSGFYLCAWSVPGLGTYEQYFGPGTRLTVT.

Only a few counts were recorded for this clone. CDR3 protein: CASSQGISFRELFF. The CDR3 DNA is TGTGCCAGCAGCCAGGGCATATCATTCAGGGAGCTGTTTTTT. The chain is built from TRBV4-2 and TRBJ2-2; D call uncertain. In germline, CDR1 is LGHNA, CDR2 YNFKEQ. The CDR3 totals 14 residues. V was pared by 3 bases and J by 9 bases, with 14 bases between.

The J gene is TRBJ2-7, the V gene TRBV28; TRBD2 agrees at 11 bases. The germline V gene encodes CDR1 MDHEN and CDR2 SYDVKM. The trim removed 8 bases at V and 2 bases at J, leaving 8 bases unmatched. CDR3 length: 15 amino acids. The CDR3 here is CASGNLAGGPYEQYF. The CDR3 DNA follows: TGTGCCAGCGGCAACCTAGCGGGAGGCCCCTACGAGCAGTACTTC.

The V and J genes are TRBV4-1 and TRBJ2-7; TRBD2 matches 10 bases. CDR1 MGHRA and CDR2 YSYEKL come from the germline V gene. The CDR3 contains 13 residues. Losses at the gene ends were 8 bases for V and 3 bases for J; bases not matched to a gene: 4. CDR3 protein: CASSSGSRYEQYF. As DNA, the CDR3 is TGCGCCAGCTCTAGCGGGAGTCGCTACGAGCAGTACTTC.